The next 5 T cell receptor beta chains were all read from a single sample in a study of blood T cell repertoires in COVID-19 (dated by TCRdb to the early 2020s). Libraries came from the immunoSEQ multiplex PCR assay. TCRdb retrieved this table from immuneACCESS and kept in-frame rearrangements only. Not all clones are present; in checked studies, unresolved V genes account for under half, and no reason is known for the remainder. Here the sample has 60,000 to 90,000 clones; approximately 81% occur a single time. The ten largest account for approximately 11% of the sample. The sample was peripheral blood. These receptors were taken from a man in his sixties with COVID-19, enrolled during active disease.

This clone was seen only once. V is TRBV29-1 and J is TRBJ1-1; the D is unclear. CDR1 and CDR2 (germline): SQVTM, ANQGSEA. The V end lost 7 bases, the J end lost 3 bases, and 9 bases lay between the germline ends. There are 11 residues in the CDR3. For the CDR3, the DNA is TGCAGCGGACTCCGGTACACTGAAGCTTTCTTT. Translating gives CSGLRYTEAFF. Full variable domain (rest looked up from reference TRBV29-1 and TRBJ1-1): SAVISQKPSRDICQRGTSLTIQCQVDSQVTMMFWYRQQPGQSLTLIATANQGSEATYESGFVIDKFPISRPNLTFSTLTVSNMSPEDSSIYLCSGLRYTEAFFGQGTRLTVV.

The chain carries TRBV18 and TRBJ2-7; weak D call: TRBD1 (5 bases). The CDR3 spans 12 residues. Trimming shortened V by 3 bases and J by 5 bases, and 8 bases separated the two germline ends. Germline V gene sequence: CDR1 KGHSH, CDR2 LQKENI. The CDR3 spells CASSPQGDEQYF. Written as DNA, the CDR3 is TGTGCCAGCTCACCTCAAGGGGACGAGCAGTACTTC.

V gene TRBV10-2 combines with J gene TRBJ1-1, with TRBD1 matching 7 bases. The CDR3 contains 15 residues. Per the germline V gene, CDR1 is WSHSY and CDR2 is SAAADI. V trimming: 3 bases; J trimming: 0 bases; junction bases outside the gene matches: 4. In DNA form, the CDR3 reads TGCGCCAGCAGTGATAGGGACAGATTGAACACTGAAGCTTTCTTT. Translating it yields CASSDRDRLNTEAFF.

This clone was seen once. In DNA form, the CDR3 reads TGCGCCAGCAGCACCGGACTAGCGGAAGGGGCAGATACGCAGTATTTT. This gives the protein CASSTGLAEGADTQYF. The gene calls are TRBV5-1 and TRBJ2-3, with 10 bases matching TRBD2. This CDR3 has 16 amino acids. V dropped 4 bases and J dropped 4; count of bases not matched to a gene: 9. Germline lookup yields CDR1 SGHRS and CDR2 YFSETQ. The full variable domain, rest sourced from reference TRBV5-1 and TRBJ2-3, is KAGVTQTPRYLIKTRGQQVTLSCSPISGHRSVSWYQQTPGQGLQFLFEYFSETQRNKGNFPGRFSGRQFSNSRSEMNVSTLELGDSALYLCASSTGLAEGADTQYFGPGTRLTVL.

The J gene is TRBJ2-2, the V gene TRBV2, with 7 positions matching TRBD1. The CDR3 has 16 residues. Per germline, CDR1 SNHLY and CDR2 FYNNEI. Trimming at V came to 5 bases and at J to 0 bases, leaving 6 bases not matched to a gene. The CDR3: CASSFDRAPNTGELFF. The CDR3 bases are TGTGCCAGCAGTTTCGACAGGGCCCCGAACACCGGGGAGCTGTTTTTT. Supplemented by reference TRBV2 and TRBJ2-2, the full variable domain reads EPEVTQTPSHQVTQMGQEVILRCVPISNHLYFYWYRQILGQKVEFLVSFYNNEISEKSEIFDDQFSVERPDGSNFTLKIRSTKLEDSAMYFCASSFDRAPNTGELFFGEGSRLTVL.